The clone carrying this T cell receptor (beta chain) has just a few counts. Its antigen is not known. This entry belongs to a study of blood T cells in healthy people across ages. Study-wide results and caveats: More naive CD4+ cells and higher diversity marked long-lived donors relative to aged donors. While age rose, TCR beta diversity per million T cells dropped in a roughly linear way.

Trimming removed 4 bases from V and 3 bases from J; junction bases left unmatched: 12. The length of the CDR3 is 17 residues. Germline V gene sequence: CDR1 SGHTA, CDR2 FQGTGA. Together with a sample-barcoded 5' primer, a J-beta primer mix was included in a second PCR lasting about 7 to 12 cycles. Each CDR3 protein is one row after TCRdb ran MiXCR on the 5' RACE reads. The sample holds over 1,500,000 distinct CDR3 sequences, around 42% seen once. The specimen sequenced was blood. The chain has TRBV7-3 and TRBJ2-3; the match to TRBD1 covers 8 bases. This TCR was sampled from a human donor in good health. In nucleotides, the CDR3 is TGTGCCAGCAGCTCACCTCTAGGACAGGGAAAAACAGATACGCAGTATTTT. Translated, it gives CASSSPLGQGKTDTQYF.